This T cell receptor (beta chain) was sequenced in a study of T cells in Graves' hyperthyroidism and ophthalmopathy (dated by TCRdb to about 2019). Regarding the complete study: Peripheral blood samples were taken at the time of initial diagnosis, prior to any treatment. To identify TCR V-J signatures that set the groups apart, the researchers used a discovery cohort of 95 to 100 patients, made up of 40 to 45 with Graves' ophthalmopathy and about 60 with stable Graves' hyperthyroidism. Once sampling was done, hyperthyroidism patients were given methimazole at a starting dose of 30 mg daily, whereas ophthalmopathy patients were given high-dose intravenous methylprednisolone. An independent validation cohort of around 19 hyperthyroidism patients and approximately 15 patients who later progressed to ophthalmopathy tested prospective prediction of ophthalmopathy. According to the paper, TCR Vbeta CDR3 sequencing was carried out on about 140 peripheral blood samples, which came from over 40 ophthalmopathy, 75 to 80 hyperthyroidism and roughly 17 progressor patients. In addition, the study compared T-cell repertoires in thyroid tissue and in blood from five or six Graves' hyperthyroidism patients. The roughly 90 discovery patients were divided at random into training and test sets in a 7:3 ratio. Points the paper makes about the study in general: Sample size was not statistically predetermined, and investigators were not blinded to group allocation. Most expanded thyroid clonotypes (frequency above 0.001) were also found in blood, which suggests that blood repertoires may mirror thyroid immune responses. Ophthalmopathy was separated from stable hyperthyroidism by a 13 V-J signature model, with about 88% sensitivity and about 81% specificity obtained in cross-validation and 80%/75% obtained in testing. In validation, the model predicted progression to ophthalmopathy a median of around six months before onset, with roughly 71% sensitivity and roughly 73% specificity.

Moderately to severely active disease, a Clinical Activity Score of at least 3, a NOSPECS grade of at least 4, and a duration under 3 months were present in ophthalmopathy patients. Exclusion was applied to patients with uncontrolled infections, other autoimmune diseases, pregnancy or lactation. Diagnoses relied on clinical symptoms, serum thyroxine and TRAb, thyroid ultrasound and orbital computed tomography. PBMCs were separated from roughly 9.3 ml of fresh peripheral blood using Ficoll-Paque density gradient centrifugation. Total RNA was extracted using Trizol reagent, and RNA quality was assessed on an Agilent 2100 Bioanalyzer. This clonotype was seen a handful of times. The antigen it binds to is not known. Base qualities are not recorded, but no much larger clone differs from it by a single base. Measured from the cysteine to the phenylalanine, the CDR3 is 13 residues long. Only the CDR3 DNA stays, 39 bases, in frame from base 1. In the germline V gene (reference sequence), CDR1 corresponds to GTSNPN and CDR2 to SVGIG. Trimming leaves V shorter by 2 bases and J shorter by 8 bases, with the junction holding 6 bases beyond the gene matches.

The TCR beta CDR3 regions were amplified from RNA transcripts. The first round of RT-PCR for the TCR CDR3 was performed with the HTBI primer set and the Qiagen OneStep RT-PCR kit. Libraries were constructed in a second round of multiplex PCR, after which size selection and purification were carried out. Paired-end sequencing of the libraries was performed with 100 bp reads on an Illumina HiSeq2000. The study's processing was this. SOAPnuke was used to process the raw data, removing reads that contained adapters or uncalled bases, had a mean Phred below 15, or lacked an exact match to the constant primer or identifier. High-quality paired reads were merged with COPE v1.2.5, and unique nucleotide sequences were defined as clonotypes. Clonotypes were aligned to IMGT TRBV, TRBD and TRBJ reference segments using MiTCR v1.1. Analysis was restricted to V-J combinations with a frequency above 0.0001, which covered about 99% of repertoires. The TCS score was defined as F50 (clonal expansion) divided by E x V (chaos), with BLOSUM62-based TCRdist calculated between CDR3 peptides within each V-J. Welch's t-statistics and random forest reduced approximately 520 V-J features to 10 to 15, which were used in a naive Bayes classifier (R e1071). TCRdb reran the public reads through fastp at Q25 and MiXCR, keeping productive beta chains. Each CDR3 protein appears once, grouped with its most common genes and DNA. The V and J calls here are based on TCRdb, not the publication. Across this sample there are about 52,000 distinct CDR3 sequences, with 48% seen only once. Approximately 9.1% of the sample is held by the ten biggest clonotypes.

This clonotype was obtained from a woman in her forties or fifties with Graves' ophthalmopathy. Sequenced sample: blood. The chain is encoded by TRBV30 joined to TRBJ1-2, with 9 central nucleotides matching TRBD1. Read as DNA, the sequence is TGTGCCTGGAGTATACAGGGGGCGTTGGGCTACACCTTC. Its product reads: CAWSIQGALGYTF.